The source of this TCR beta chain is a study of CD8+CD57+ T cells in acquired aplastic anemia. Study summary: An average of roughly 3 ug of DNA was obtained from sorted CD4+ and CD8+ cells. Study-wide results and caveats: Patients and controls were found to share 25 to 35 CD8+ CDR3 sequences.

Profiling of TCR beta VDJ combinations and CDR3 sequences used genomic DNA as template. TCRdb re-called the reads with MiXCR, one entry per CDR3 protein. Of about 470,000 distinct CDR3 sequences in the sample, about a third were seen once. All sequencing subjects had displayed CD8+CD57+ cell expansion on flow cytometry. This clonotype was picked up a small number of times. Its antigen remains unknown. The CDR3 length is 15 residues. V gave up 5 bases and J gave up 0 bases; unmatched junction bases: 2. Germline V gene sequence: CDR1 MRHNA, CDR2 SNTAGT. The rearrangement joins TRBV6-4 to TRBJ1-5; TRBD1 matches at 9 bases. Sequenced input: sorted CD4+, CD8+, or CD8+CD57+ T cells (not recorded which) from PBMCs. The clonotype comes from a human donor with aplastic anemia. The CDR3 protein is CASSQTGGSNQPQHF. The CDR3 coding sequence is TGTGCCAGCAGTCAGACAGGGGGTAGCAATCAGCCCCAGCATTTT.